This TCR beta chain was retrieved from a study of CD8+CD57+ T cells in acquired aplastic anemia. Study context: Sorted CD4+ and CD8+ cells yielded DNA averaging around 3.2 ug. General observations from the study: Significant differences in CD8+ Simpson's diversity were not observed between patients and controls. Between patients and controls, approximately 29 CD8+ CDR3 sequences were found in common.

TCR beta VDJ combinations and CDR3 sequences were profiled from genomic DNA. TCRdb itself ran the reads through MiXCR, one entry per CDR3 protein. The table shows 300,000 or so distinct CDR3 sequences, with 56% occurring only once. A few counts support this clonotype. Antigen specificity is unknown. Germline CDR1 SEHNR, CDR2 FQNEAQ (reference sequence). The CDR3 totals 14 residues. Trimming cost V 5 bases and J 6 bases, with 17 bases left between them. The genes are TRBV7-9 and TRBJ2-7; D may be TRBD2 (7 bases). Sequencing was performed on sorted CD4+, CD8+, or CD8+CD57+ T cells (not recorded which) from PBMCs. The TCR was taken from a human donor with severe aplastic anemia or a healthy control (not recorded which). The CDR3 DNA reads TGTGCCAGCAGCGAGGGGGAGGGTCCCCGCGAGCAGTACTTC. The encoded protein is CASSEGEGPREQYF.